The rows below give T cell receptor beta chains drawn from one sample of a study of T cells in Graves' hyperthyroidism and ophthalmopathy. Each CDR3 protein is one row after TCRdb ran MiXCR on the multiplex PCR reads. This table holds around 400,000 distinct CDR3 sequences, about 13% found once. Source material: blood. Receptors originate from a woman between 18 and 29 years old with Graves' hyperthyroidism. Each CDR3 is given with its conserved first and last residue. D genes are given only for firm matches. Only part of the rows carry a size: once, few, many, or a class if the clone is expanded.

TRBJ1-5,many,TRBD1,TRBV10-3,CAISADRASNQPQHF,TGTGCCATCAGTGCGGACAGGGCGAGCAATCAGCCCCAGCATTTT
TRBJ2-2,few,.,TRBV7-9,CASSPAGGTGELFF,TGTGCCAGCAGCCCGGCTGGGGGCACCGGGGAGCTGTTTTTT
TRBJ2-1,many,.,TRBV2,CASSERGGNEQFF,TGTGCCAGCAGTGAAAGGGGTGGCAATGAGCAGTTCTTC
TRBJ2-4,many,.,TRBV20-1,CSAESLARENIQYF,TGCAGTGCTGAATCACTAGCTCGGGAAAACATTCAGTACTTC
TRBJ2-7,many,.,TRBV12-3/TRBV12-4,CASSFGRGPYEQYF,TGTGCCAGCAGTTTTGGCAGGGGACCCTACGAGCAGTACTTC
TRBJ2-1,many,.,TRBV20-1,CSGLGTFNEQFF,TGCAGTGGGTTGGGGACCTTCAATGAGCAGTTCTTC
TRBJ2-3,.,TRBD1,TRBV3-1,CASSQRDRGRADTQYF,TGTGCCAGCAGCCAACGGGACAGGGGGCGAGCAGATACGCAGTATTTT
TRBJ1-1,many,TRBD1,TRBV27,CASSLSTWTGRRAEAFF,TGTGCCAGCAGTTTAAGTACTTGGACAGGCCGAAGGGCTGAAGCTTTCTTT
TRBJ2-7,many,.,TRBV3-1,CASSLAGPKYEQYF,TGTGCCAGCAGCCTTGCGGGACCAAAATACGAGCAGTACTTC
TRBJ1-5,many,.,TRBV2,CASSAGSSNQPQHF,TGTGCCAGCAGTGCGGGAAGTAGCAATCAGCCCCAGCATTTT
TRBJ2-1,many,.,TRBV6-2/TRBV6-3,CASRTTSYNEQFF,TGTGCCAGCAGGACGACTTCCTACAATGAGCAGTTCTTC
TRBJ1-2,many,TRBD1,TRBV27,CASTSDRGYGYTF,TGTGCCAGCACCTCCGACAGGGGATATGGCTACACCTTC
TRBJ1-2,many,TRBD1,TRBV3-1,CASSQGDSQTGYTF,TGTGCCAGCAGCCAAGGGGACAGCCAGACAGGCTACACCTTC
TRBJ2-1,many,.,TRBV29-1,CSWGPGRLNEQFF,TGCAGCTGGGGGCCTGGGAGATTGAATGAGCAGTTCTTC
TRBJ2-1,many,.,TRBV18,CASSPRGAGLHYNEQFF,TGTGCCAGCTCACCAAGAGGAGCGGGCCTGCACTACAATGAGCAGTTCTTC
TRBJ2-7,many,TRBD2,TRBV6-2/TRBV6-3,CASLLAGSPRYEQYF,TGTGCCAGTTTGCTAGCGGGATCGCCCCGCTACGAGCAGTACTTC
TRBJ2-3,many,.,TRBV12-3/TRBV12-4,CASTAGPTRRDTQYF,TGTGCCAGCACCGCGGGACCCACTAGGAGGGATACGCAGTATTTT
TRBJ2-7,.,.,TRBV9,CASSPPGGSIYEQYF,TGTGCCAGCAGCCCGCCGGGTGGTTCAATCTACGAGCAGTACTTC
TRBJ2-5,.,.,TRBV10-3,CAISSEETQYF,TGTGCCATCTCCTCCGAAGAGACCCAGTACTTC
TRBJ2-5,.,.,TRBV11-2,CASSLVGGPEETQYF,TGTGCCAGCAGCTTAGTTGGGGGGCCTGAAGAGACCCAGTACTTC
TRBJ1-4,many,.,TRBV18,CASSPPGGAVEKLFF,TGTGCCAGCTCACCACCGGGAGGTGCTGTGGAAAAACTGTTTTTT
TRBJ2-7,many,TRBD1,TRBV6-1,CASTTAPGQGAGEQYF,TGTGCCAGCACGACCGCCCCTGGACAGGGGGCCGGCGAGCAGTACTTC
TRBJ1-2,many,.,TRBV5-1,CASSLEQTYGYTF,TGCGCCAGCAGCTTGGAGCAAACATATGGCTACACCTTC
TRBJ2-1,many,TRBD1,TRBV3-1,CASSQGTGRNNEQFF,TGTGCCAGCAGCCAGGGGACAGGGCGGAACAATGAGCAGTTCTTC
TRBJ1-1,many,.,TRBV28,CASITNLDSMNTEAFF,TGTGCCAGCATAACTAATTTGGACAGCATGAACACTGAAGCTTTCTTT
TRBJ1-4,many,TRBD1,TRBV9,CASSSQTGGPNEKLFF,TGTGCCAGCAGCTCACAAACAGGGGGACCTAATGAAAAACTGTTTTTT
TRBJ1-1,many,.,TRBV20-1,CRVREGRNTEAFF,TGCAGGGTGAGGGAGGGAAGGAACACTGAAGCTTTCTTT
TRBJ2-7,many,TRBD2,TRBV27,CASSLAGAYEQYF,TGTGCCAGCAGCCTAGCGGGGGCCTACGAGCAGTACTTC
TRBJ1-5,few,.,TRBV6-5,CASSYREGGAQHF,TGTGCCAGCAGTTACAGGGAGGGGGGAGCCCAGCATTTT
TRBJ2-7,many,.,TRBV4-3,CASSQEEGGEQYF,TGCGCCAGCAGCCAAGAAGAGGGCGGTGAGCAGTACTTC
TRBJ2-7,many,TRBD2,TRBV7-9,CASSPGTSGPEKPSYEQYF,TGTGCCAGCAGCCCTGGGACTAGCGGGCCGGAAAAACCCTCCTACGAGCAGTACTTC
TRBJ1-4,.,.,TRBV7-8,CASSLLGGGGSNEKLFF,TGTGCCAGCAGCTTACTCGGCGGGGGAGGATCTAATGAAAAACTGTTTTTT
TRBJ1-4,many,TRBD1,TRBV27,CASSTRPGQGSTNEKLFF,TGTGCCAGCAGTACAAGGCCGGGACAGGGGTCAACTAATGAAAAACTGTTTTTT
TRBJ2-1,.,.,TRBV5-4,CASSLVPTNEQFF,TGTGCCAGCAGCTTGGTCCCGACGAATGAGCAGTTCTTC
TRBJ2-1,.,.,TRBV10-3,CAISDGQGYNEQFF,TGTGCCATCAGTGACGGGCAGGGTTACAATGAGCAGTTCTTC
TRBJ1-4,.,.,TRBV12-3/TRBV12-4,CASSLGGAEKLFF,TGTGCCAGCAGTTTGGGGGGGGCCGAAAAACTGTTTTTT
TRBJ2-1,many,TRBD1,TRBV13,CASSIGASGQVLHEQFF,TGTGCCAGCAGTATAGGAGCGTCGGGACAGGTACTTCATGAGCAGTTCTTC
TRBJ2-4,many,TRBD2,TRBV13,CASSSSGGFQYF,TGTGCCAGCAGCTCCAGCGGGGGGTTTCAGTACTTC
TRBJ2-7,many,TRBD1,TRBV20-1,CSVNSRDRVADEQYF,TGCAGTGTTAACTCCCGGGACAGGGTAGCCGACGAGCAGTACTTC
TRBJ1-5,many,.,TRBV28,CASLERGHPQHF,TGTGCCAGCCTTGAGCGTGGTCATCCCCAGCATTTT
TRBJ2-7,.,TRBD1,TRBV28,CASSSTGESEQYF,TGTGCCAGCAGTTCGACAGGGGAGAGCGAGCAGTACTTC
TRBJ1-4,.,.,TRBV2,CASSEAGARRGEKLFF,TGTGCCAGCAGTGAAGCGGGGGCTCGCCGCGGTGAAAAACTGTTTTTT
TRBJ1-5,.,TRBD1,TRBV7-2,CASSLETGGNQPQHF,TGTGCCAGCAGCTTAGAAACAGGGGGCAATCAGCCCCAGCATTTT
TRBJ2-1,many,.,TRBV5-1,CASSLAVSSSYNEQFF,TGCGCCAGCAGCTTGGCCGTTAGCAGCTCCTACAATGAGCAGTTCTTC
TRBJ2-2,many,.,TRBV18,CASSPPDTGELFF,TGTGCCAGCTCACCACCGGACACCGGGGAGCTGTTTTTT
TRBJ2-2,.,.,TRBV10-3,CAISERDPGAGELFF,TGTGCCATCAGTGAGCGGGACCCTGGGGCCGGGGAGCTGTTTTTT
TRBJ2-3,.,TRBD1,TRBV7-9,CASSRQGTSTDTQYF,TGTGCCAGCAGCCGACAGGGAACTAGCACAGATACGCAGTATTTT
TRBJ1-2,.,.,TRBV7-9,CASSHPGGGGYTF,TGCGCCAGCAGCCACCCGGGGGGGGGGGGCTACACCTTC
TRBJ2-5,many,.,TRBV10-3,CAIGQGDQETQYF,TGTGCCATCGGGCAGGGAGACCAAGAGACCCAGTACTTC
TRBJ2-7,many,.,TRBV18,CASSPNRPHEQYF,TGTGCCAGCTCACCAAACAGGCCCCACGAGCAGTACTTC
TRBJ2-1,many,.,TRBV28,CASRLQQDYGNNEQFF,TGTGCCAGCAGGTTACAGCAGGATTATGGGAACAATGAGCAGTTCTTC
TRBJ2-2,few,.,TRBV29-1,CSVHLQVTGELFF,TGCAGCGTCCACCTACAGGTCACCGGGGAGCTGTTTTTT
TRBJ2-2,many,TRBD1,TRBV7-2,CASSLGGQGSNTGELFF,TGTGCCAGCAGCTTGGGCGGACAGGGTTCAAACACCGGGGAGCTGTTTTTT
TRBJ2-4,many,.,TRBV20-1,CSAGGTKNIQYF,TGCAGTGCTGGGGGAACCAAAAACATTCAGTACTTC
TRBJ2-1,few,.,TRBV12-3/TRBV12-4,CASRLDLLGGGEQFF,TGTGCCAGCAGGTTGGACCTTCTGGGCGGCGGTGAGCAGTTCTTC